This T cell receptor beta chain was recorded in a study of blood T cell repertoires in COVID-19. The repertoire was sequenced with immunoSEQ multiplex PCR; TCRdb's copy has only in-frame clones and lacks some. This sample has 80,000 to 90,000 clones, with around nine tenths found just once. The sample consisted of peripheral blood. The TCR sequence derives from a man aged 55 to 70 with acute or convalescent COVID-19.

DNA of the CDR3: TGTGCCAGCAGCGGGGACAGGGATCGGTATGGCTACACCTTC. This gives the protein CASSGDRDRYGYTF. The V call is TRBV5-6, the J call TRBJ1-2, with 9 bases fitting TRBD1. V dropped 4 bases and J dropped 5; count of bases not matched to a gene: 6. CDR1 is SGHDT, CDR2 YYEEEE, per germline. The CDR3 is 14 amino acids.